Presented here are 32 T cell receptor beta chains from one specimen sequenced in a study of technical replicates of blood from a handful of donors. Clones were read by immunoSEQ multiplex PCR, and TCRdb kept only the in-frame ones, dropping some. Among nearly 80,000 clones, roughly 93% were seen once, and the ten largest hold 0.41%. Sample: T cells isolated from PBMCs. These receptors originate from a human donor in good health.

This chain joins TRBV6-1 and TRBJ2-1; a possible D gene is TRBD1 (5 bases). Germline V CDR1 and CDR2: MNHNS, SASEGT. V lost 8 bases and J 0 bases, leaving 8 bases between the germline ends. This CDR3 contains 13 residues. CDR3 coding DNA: TGTGCCAGCCGACAGAGCTCCTACAATGAGCAGTTCTTC. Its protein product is CASRQSSYNEQFF.

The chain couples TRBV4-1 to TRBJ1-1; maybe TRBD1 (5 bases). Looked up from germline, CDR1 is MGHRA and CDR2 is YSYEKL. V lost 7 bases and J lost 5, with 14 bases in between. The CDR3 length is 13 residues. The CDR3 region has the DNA TGCGCCAGCAAATGGACGGAGGGGACTGAAGCTTTCTTT. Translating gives CASKWTEGTEAFF.

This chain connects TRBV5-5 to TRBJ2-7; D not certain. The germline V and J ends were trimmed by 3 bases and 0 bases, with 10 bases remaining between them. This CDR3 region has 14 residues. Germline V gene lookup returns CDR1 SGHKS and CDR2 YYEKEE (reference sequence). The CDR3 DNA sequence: TGTGCCAGCAGCTCGGGTGCAAGCTCCTACGAGCAGTACTTC. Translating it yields CASSSGASSYEQYF. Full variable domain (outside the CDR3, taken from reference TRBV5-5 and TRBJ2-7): DAGVTQSPTHLIKTRGQQVTLRCSPISGHKSVSWYQQVLGQGPQFIFQYYEKEERGRGNFPDRFSARQFPNYSSELNVNALLLGDSALYLCASSSGASSYEQYFGPGTRLTVT.

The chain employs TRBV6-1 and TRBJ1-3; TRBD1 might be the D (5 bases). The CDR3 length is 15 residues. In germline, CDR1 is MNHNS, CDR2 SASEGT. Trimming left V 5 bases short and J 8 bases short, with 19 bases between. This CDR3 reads CASSLGHASVDTIYF. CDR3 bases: TGTGCCAGCAGTTTAGGACACGCCTCAGTGGACACCATATATTTT.

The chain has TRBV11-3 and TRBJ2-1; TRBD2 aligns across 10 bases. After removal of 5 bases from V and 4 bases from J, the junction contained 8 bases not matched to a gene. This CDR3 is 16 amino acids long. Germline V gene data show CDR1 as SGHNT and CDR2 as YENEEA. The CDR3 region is CASSLLRTSGYNEQFF. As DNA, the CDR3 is TGTGCCAGCAGCCTCCTTCGGACTAGCGGTTACAATGAGCAGTTCTTC.

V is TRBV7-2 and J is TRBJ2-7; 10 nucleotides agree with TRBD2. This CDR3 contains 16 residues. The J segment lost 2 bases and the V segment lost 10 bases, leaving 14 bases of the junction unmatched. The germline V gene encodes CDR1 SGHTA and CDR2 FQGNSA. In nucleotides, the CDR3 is TGTGCCATCCGAGGGACTAGCGCAAAAGGGGCCTACGAGCAGTACTTC. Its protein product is CAIRGTSAKGAYEQYF.

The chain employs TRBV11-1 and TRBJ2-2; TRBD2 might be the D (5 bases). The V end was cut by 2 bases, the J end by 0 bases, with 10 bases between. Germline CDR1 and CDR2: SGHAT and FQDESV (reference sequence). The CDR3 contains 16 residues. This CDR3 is CASSLLRTANTGELFF. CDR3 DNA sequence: TGTGCCAGCAGCTTACTTAGGACTGCGAACACCGGGGAGCTGTTTTTT. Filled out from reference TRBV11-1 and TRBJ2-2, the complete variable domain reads EAEVAQSPRYKITEKSQAVAFWCDPISGHATLYWYRQILGQGPELLVQFQDESVVDDSQLPKDRFSAERLKGVDSTLKIQPAELGDSAMYLCASSLLRTANTGELFFGEGSRLTVL.

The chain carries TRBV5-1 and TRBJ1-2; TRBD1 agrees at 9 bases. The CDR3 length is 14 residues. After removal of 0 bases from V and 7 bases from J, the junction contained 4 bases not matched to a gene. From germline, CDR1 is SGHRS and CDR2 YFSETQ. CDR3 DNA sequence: TGCGCCAGCAGCTTGGGGACAGGGGTTCCTGGCTACACCTTC. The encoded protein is CASSLGTGVPGYTF.

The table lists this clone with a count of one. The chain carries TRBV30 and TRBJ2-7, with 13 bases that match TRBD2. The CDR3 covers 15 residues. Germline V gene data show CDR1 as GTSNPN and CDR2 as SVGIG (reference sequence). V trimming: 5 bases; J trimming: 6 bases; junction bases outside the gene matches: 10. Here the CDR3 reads CAWGLAGVLGREQYF. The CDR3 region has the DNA TGTGCCTGGGGACTAGCGGGAGTACTAGGGCGCGAGCAGTACTTC.

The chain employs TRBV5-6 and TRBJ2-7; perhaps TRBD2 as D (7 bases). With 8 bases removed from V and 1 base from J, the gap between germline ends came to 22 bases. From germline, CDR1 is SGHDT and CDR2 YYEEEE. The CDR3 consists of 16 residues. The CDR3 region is CASTTRGTSVSYEQYF. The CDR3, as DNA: TGTGCCAGTACCACCAGGGGAACTAGCGTTTCCTACGAGCAGTACTTC.

CDR3 nucleotide sequence: TGTGCCAGCACCAGAGACACCTTAACCTACGAGCAGTACTTC. Protein sequence: CASTRDTLTYEQYF. This chain uses TRBV6-5 with TRBJ2-7; D unresolved. The V end lost 7 bases, the J end lost 2 bases, and 15 bases lay between the germline ends. Germline V gives CDR1 MNHEY, CDR2 SVGAGI. The CDR3 extends over 14 amino acids.

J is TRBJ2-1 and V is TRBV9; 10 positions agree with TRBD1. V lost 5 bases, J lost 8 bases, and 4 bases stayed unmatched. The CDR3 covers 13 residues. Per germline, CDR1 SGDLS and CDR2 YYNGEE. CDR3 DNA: TGTGCCAGCAGGGGGACAGGGGACGATGAGCAGTTCTTC. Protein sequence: CASRGTGDDEQFF.

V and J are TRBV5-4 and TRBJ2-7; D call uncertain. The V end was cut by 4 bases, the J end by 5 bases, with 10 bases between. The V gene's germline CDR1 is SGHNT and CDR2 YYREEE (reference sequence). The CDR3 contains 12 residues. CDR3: CASSARSNEQYF. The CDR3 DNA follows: TGTGCCAGCAGCGCAAGGAGTAACGAGCAGTACTTC.

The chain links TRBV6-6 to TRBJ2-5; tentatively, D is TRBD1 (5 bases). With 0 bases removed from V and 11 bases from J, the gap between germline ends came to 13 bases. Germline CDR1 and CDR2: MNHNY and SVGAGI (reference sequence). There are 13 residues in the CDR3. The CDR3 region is CASSYSKTDQQYF. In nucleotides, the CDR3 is TGTGCCAGCAGTTACTCGAAGACAGATCAACAGTACTTC.

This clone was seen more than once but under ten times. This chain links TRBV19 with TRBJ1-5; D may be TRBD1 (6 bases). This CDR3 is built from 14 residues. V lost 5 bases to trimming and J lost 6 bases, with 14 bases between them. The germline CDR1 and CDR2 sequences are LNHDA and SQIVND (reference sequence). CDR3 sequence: CASSAQGMSQPQHF. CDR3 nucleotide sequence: TGTGCCAGTAGTGCACAGGGAATGTCTCAGCCCCAGCATTTT.

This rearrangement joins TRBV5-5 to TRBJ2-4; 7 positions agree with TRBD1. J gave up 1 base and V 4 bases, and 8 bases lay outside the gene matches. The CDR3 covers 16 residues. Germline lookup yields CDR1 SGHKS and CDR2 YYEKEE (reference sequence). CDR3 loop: CASSQDRVGAKNIQYF. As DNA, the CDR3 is TGTGCCAGCAGCCAAGACAGGGTTGGGGCCAAAAACATTCAGTACTTC.

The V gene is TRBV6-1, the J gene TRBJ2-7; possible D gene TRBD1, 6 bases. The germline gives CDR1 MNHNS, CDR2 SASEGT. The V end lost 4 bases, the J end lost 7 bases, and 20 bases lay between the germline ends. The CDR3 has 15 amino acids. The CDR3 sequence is CASSGGTLGGREQYF. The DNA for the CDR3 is TGTGCCAGCAGTGGAGGGACACTAGGGGGACGGGAGCAGTACTTC.

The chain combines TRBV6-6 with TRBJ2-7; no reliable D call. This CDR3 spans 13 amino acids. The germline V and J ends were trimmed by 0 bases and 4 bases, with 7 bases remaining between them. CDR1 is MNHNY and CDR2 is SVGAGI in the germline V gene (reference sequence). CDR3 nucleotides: TGTGCCAGCAGTTACTCGAACGAGTACGAGCAGTACTTC. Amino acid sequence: CASSYSNEYEQYF.

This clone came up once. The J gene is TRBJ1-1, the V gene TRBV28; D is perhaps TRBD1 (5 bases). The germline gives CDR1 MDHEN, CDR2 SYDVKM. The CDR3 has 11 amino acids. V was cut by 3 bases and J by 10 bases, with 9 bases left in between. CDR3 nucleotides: TGTGCCAGCAGTTTTAGGGGTAGAGCTTTCTTT. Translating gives CASSFRGRAFF.

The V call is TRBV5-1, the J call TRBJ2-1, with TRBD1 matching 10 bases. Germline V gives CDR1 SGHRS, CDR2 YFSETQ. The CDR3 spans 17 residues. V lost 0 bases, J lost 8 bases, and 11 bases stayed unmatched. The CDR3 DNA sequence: TGCGCCAGCAGCTTGGGCGGCGGGACAGGGGCTCGCGATGAGCAGTTCTTC. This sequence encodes CASSLGGGTGARDEQFF.

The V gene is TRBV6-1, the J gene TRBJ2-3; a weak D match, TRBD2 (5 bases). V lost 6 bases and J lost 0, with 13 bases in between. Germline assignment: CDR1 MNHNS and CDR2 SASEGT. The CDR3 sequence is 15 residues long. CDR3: CASRVTDSSTDTQYF. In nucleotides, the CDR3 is TGTGCCAGCAGAGTGACGGACTCTAGCACAGATACGCAGTATTTT.

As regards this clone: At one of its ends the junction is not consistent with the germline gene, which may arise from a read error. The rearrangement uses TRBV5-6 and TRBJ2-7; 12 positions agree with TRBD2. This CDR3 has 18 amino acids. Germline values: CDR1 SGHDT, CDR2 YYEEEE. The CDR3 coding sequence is TGTGCCAGCAGCTCGGACGAGGAACTGACTAGCGGGGGTTACGGGCAGTACTTC. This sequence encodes CASSSDEELTSGGYGQYF.

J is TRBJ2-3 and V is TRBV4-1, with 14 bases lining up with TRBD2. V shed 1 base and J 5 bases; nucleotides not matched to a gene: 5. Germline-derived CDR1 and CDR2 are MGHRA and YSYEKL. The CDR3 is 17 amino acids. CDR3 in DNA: TGCGCCAGCAGCCAAGTAGGGACTAGCGGGAGAGGAGATACGCAGTATTTT. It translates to CASSQVGTSGRGDTQYF.

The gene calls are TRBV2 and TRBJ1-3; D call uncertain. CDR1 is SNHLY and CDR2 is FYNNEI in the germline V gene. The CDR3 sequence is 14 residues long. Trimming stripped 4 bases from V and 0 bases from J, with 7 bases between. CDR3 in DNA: TGTGCCAGCAGTGGAACTCGCTCTGGAAACACCATATATTTT. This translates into CASSGTRSGNTIYF.

CDR3 sequence (DNA): TGTGCCAGCAGCTTAGCGCGGGGCACCGGGGAGCTGTTTTTT. Translated: CASSLARGTGELFF. V usage is TRBV11-1 and J usage is TRBJ2-2; D might be TRBD2 (6 bases). The germline gives CDR1 SGHAT, CDR2 FQDESV (reference sequence). There are 14 residues in the CDR3. V lost 0 bases and J 4 bases, leaving 6 bases between the germline ends.

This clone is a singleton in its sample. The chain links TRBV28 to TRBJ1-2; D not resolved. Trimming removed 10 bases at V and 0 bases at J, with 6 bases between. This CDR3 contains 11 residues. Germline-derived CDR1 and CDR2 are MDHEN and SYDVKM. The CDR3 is CAIVTNYGYTF. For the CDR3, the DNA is TGTGCCATCGTTACTAACTATGGCTACACCTTC.

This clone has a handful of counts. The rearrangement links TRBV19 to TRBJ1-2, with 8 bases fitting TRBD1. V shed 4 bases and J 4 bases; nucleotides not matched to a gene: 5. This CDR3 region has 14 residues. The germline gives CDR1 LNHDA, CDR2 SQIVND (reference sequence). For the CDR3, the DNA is TGTGCCAGTAGTAAGGACAGGGAGATCTATGGCTACACCTTC. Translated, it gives CASSKDREIYGYTF.

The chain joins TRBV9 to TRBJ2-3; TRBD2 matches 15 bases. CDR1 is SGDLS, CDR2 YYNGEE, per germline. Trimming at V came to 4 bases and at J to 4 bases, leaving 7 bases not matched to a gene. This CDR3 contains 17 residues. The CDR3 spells CASSPGLAGGIADTQYF. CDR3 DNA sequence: TGTGCCAGCAGCCCCGGACTAGCGGGAGGGATTGCAGATACGCAGTATTTT. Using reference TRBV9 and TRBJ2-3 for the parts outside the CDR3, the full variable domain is DSGVTQTPKHLITATGQRVTLRCSPRSGDLSVYWYQQSLDQGLQFLIQYYNGEERAKGNILERFSAQQFPDLHSELNLSSLELGDSALYFCASSPGLAGGIADTQYFGPGTRLTVL.

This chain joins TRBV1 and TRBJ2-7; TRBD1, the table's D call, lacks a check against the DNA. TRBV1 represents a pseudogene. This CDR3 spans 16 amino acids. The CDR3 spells CTSSQDSRDRAYEQYF. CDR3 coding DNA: TGCACCAGCAGCCAAGACTCCCGGGACAGAGCCTACGAGCAGTACTTC.

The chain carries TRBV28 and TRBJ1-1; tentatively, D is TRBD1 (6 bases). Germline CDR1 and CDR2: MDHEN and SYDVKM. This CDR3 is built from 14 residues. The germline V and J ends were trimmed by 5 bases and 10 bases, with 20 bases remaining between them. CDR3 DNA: TGTGCCAGCAGTCCACAGTTGGGGGGGCGCGGAGCTTTCTTT. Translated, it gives CASSPQLGGRGAFF.

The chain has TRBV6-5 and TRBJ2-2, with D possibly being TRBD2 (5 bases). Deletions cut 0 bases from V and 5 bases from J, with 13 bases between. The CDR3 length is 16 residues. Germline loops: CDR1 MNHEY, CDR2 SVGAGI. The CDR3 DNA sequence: TGTGCCAGCAGTTACTCGACTGGGGAGAAAACCGGGGAGCTGTTTTTT. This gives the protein CASSYSTGEKTGELFF.

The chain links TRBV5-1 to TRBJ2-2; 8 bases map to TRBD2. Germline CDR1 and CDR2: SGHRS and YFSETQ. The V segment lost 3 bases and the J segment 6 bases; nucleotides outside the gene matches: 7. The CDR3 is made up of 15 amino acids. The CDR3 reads CASSSAGDVAGELFF. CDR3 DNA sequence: TGCGCCAGCAGCTCAGCGGGAGATGTTGCCGGGGAGCTGTTTTTT.